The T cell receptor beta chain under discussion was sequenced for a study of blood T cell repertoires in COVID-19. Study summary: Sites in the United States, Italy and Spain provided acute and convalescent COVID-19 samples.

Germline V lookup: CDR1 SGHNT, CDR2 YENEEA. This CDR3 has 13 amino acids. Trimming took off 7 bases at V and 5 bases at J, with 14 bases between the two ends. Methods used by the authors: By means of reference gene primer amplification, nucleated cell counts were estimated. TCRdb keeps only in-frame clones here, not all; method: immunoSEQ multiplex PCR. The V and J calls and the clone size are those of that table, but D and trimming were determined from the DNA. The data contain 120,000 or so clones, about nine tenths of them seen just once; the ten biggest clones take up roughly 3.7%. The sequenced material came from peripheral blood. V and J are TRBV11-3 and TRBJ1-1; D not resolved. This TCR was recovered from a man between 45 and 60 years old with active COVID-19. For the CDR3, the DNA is TGTGCCAGCAACCAAGAAACGGGAACTGAAGCTTTCTTT. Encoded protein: CASNQETGTEAFF.